These 19 T cell receptor beta chains originate from one sample sequenced in a study of blood T cell repertoires in COVID-19. The method was immunoSEQ multiplex PCR; TCRdb's version includes in-frame clones alone and lacks a portion of them. The sample has some 390,000 clones; approximately 92% are singletons. Sequencing input: PBMCs or T cells enriched from blood (not recorded which). The receptors were sampled from a man aged 25-45 years who had recovered from COVID-19.

V gene TRBV5-6 combines with J gene TRBJ1-5; weak D call: TRBD1 (6 bases). Germline loops: CDR1 SGHDT, CDR2 YYEEEE. The length of the CDR3 is 15 residues. Trimming took 1 base from V and 5 from J, leaving 13 bases between them. This CDR3 is CASSLLGRGDQPQHF. DNA for the CDR3: TGTGCCAGCAGCTTGTTAGGCAGGGGCGATCAGCCCCAGCATTTT.

The chain carries TRBV29-1 and TRBJ2-7, with a possible D match to TRBD2 (5 bases). CDR3 length equals 12 residues. Germline V gene sequence: CDR1 SQVTM, CDR2 ANQGSEA. Trimming removed 0 bases at V and 10 bases at J, with 13 bases between. Here the CDR3 reads CSVEDLSGGQYF. The DNA for the CDR3 is TGCAGCGTTGAAGATCTCAGCGGAGGCCAGTACTTC.

The V gene is TRBV14, the J gene TRBJ2-3; a possible D gene is TRBD2 (6 bases). Trimming pared 4 bases from V and 2 bases from J, leaving 19 bases between. This CDR3 spans 17 amino acids. CDR1 is SGHDN, CDR2 FVKESK, per germline. The CDR3 nucleotides read TGTGCCAGCAGCCCAGTCGGAGGGGCGGGATTCACAGATACGCAGTATTTT. Translated: CASSPVGGAGFTDTQYF.

This chain links TRBV10-3 with TRBJ2-5; possible D gene TRBD2, 5 bases. The ends were cut back, 2 bases at V and 0 bases at J, with 10 bases in the middle. Germline V gives CDR1 ENHRY, CDR2 SYGVKD. This CDR3 spans 15 amino acids. Here the CDR3 reads CAISEGSAYQETQYF. In DNA form, the CDR3 reads TGTGCCATCAGTGAGGGGAGCGCGTACCAAGAGACCCAGTACTTC.

This chain links TRBV6-5 with TRBJ1-3, with 9 nucleotides matching TRBD1. V trimming: 4 bases; J trimming: 2 bases; junction bases outside the gene matches: 3. Germline assignment: CDR1 MNHEY and CDR2 SVGAGI. The CDR3 is 15 residues long. For the CDR3, the DNA is TGTGCCAGCAGTTGGGGGACAGGGACTGGAAACACCATATATTTT. Translated: CASSWGTGTGNTIYF.

V is TRBV19 and J is TRBJ2-1; no definite D call. This CDR3 is 12 amino acids long. Germline loops: CDR1 LNHDA, CDR2 SQIVND (reference sequence). V dropped 3 bases and J dropped 8 bases, with 8 bases sitting between them. The CDR3 sequence is CASSIPGDEQFF. The CDR3 nucleotides are TGTGCCAGTAGTATCCCAGGCGATGAGCAGTTCTTC.

The chain employs TRBV27 and TRBJ1-2, with 8 positions matching TRBD1. The CDR3 contains 13 residues. The germline V gene has CDR1 MNHEY and CDR2 SMNVEV (reference sequence). V trimming: 7 bases; J trimming: 7 bases; junction bases outside the gene matches: 8. CDR3 protein: CASNSQGAGGYTF. The DNA for the CDR3 is TGTGCCAGCAATAGCCAGGGGGCGGGTGGCTACACCTTC.

This chain uses TRBV10-1 with TRBJ2-5; the match to TRBD2 covers 8 bases. Germline CDR1 is WNHNN and CDR2 is SYGVQD (reference sequence). This CDR3 contains 13 residues. V gave up 6 bases and J gave up 4 bases; unmatched junction bases: 4. CDR3 residues: CASSRTSGETQYF. CDR3 sequence (DNA): TGCGCCAGCAGCCGCACTAGCGGAGAGACCCAGTACTTC.

The rearrangement uses TRBV10-2 and TRBJ2-1; TRBD2 aligns across 8 bases. The germline V gene encodes CDR1 WSHSY and CDR2 SAAADI. This CDR3 is 16 amino acids long. The V and J ends lost 4 bases and 16 bases, in that order; junction bases with no gene match: 21. The DNA of the CDR3 is TGCGCCAGCAGTGCCGGGGACTCGCGGGAGGTGAACCGAGGCTTCTTC. It is translated as CASSAGDSREVNRGFF.

This chain uses TRBV30 with TRBJ1-5, with D perhaps TRBD1 (5 bases). Per germline, CDR1 GTSNPN and CDR2 SVGIG (reference sequence). The CDR3 spans 16 residues. The V end lost 3 bases, the J end lost 0 bases, and 15 bases lay between the germline ends. As DNA, the CDR3 is TGTGCCTGGAGGGCCCCAGGGCTTTATAGCAATCAGCCCCAGCATTTT. Translation gives CAWRAPGLYSNQPQHF.

The chain carries TRBV5-1 and TRBJ1-2; D call uncertain. V dropped 4 bases and J dropped 6 bases, with 16 bases sitting between them. The CDR3 runs 14 residues. Germline CDR1 is SGHRS and CDR2 is YFSETQ. In nucleotides, the CDR3 is TGCGCCAGCAGCCCGGGGTGGGAGATGAATGGCTACACCTTC. Protein: CASSPGWEMNGYTF.

This clone was observed a handful of times. The CDR3, as DNA: TGTGCCAGTAACAATCCAGGGGGCAGGGAGACCCAGTACTTC. Translated: CASNNPGGRETQYF. V gene TRBV19 combines with J gene TRBJ2-5; TRBD1 matches at 8 bases. The junction had 9 bases not matched to a gene; V was cut back by 7 bases and J by 5 bases. CDR3 length equals 14 residues. The germline V gene encodes CDR1 LNHDA and CDR2 SQIVND (reference sequence).

V is TRBV11-2 and J is TRBJ2-3; the D is unclear. Per germline, CDR1 SGHAT and CDR2 FQNNGV. V dropped 1 base and J dropped 4 bases, with 12 bases sitting between them. This CDR3 contains 15 residues. CDR3: CASSLGPIVADTQYF. The CDR3 nucleotides read TGTGCCAGCAGCTTAGGCCCTATCGTGGCAGATACGCAGTATTTT.

The chain has TRBV5-1 and TRBJ1-4; 12 bases agree with TRBD1. Trimming at V came to 0 bases and at J to 3 bases, leaving 9 bases not matched to a gene. Germline V gene data show CDR1 as SGHRS and CDR2 as YFSETQ. The CDR3 runs to 19 residues. Written as DNA, the CDR3 is TGCGCCAGCAGCTTGGGGACGGGACAGGGGGCGCTTTCTAATGAAAAACTGTTTTTT. It is translated as CASSLGTGQGALSNEKLFF.

The V call is TRBV18, the J call TRBJ1-6, with 7 nucleotides matching TRBD1. The CDR3 is made up of 17 amino acids. After removal of 4 bases from V and 0 bases from J, the junction contained 6 bases not matched to a gene. The germline V gene has CDR1 KGHSH and CDR2 LQKENI. Here the CDR3 DNA reads TGTGCCAGCTCACGTGAAGGGGGCGCCTCCTATAATTCACCCCTCCACTTT. Its translation: CASSREGGASYNSPLHF.

The chain joins TRBV7-9 to TRBJ2-1, with 8 bases aligning to TRBD2. There are 14 residues in the CDR3. CDR1 and CDR2 from the germline V gene are SEHNR and FQNEAQ (reference sequence). With 3 bases clipped from V and 7 bases from J, the junction kept 5 bases outside the gene matches. The CDR3 bases are TGTGCCAGCAGCTTGACGGGAGGGTATAATGAGCAGTTCTTC. Translation: CASSLTGGYNEQFF.

The chain couples TRBV7-2 to TRBJ2-2; TRBD2 might be the D (6 bases). The CDR3 has 14 residues. V dropped 5 bases and J dropped 3 bases, with 10 bases sitting between them. Germline CDR1 SGHTA, CDR2 FQGNSA. The CDR3 here is CASSPGTYTGELFF. The DNA for the CDR3 is TGTGCCAGCAGCCCCGGGACTTACACCGGGGAGCTGTTTTTT.

The chain combines TRBV29-1 with TRBJ2-3; D is uncertain. Germline V gene lookup returns CDR1 SQVTM and CDR2 ANQGSEA. The V and J ends lost 8 bases and 3 bases respectively, with 12 bases between them. The CDR3 has 12 amino acids. The CDR3 nucleotides are TGCAGCCTATATCGAAGTACAGATACGCAGTATTTT. Protein product: CSLYRSTDTQYF.

V usage is TRBV4-1 and J usage is TRBJ1-5; D is ambiguous. The CDR3 length is 12 residues. Germline loops: CDR1 MGHRA, CDR2 YSYEKL. V was cut by 1 base and J by 9 bases, with 7 bases left in between. The CDR3 bases are TGCGCCAGCAGCCAAGTTCTAGGGCCCCAGCATTTT. This translates into CASSQVLGPQHF.